Below, 3 T cell receptor beta chains from the same sample are listed, as sequenced in a study of blood T cell repertoires in COVID-19. Here immunoSEQ multiplex PCR was the method, and the copy in TCRdb shows in-frame clones only, minus some. The sample consists of 80,000 to 100,000 clones, about 89% of them appearing once. Input material: peripheral blood. These receptors all stem from a man in his fifties with acute or convalescent COVID-19.

This clone was observed once. The rearrangement uses TRBV27 and TRBJ1-1; 9 nucleotides agree with TRBD1. The length of the CDR3 is 13 residues. Per germline, CDR1 MNHEY and CDR2 SMNVEV (reference sequence). V was pared by 11 bases and J by 8 bases, with 12 bases of the junction left unmatched. In DNA form, the CDR3 reads TGTGCCGTATACAGGGGGCACCCCCCAGAAGCTTTCTTT. It yields the protein CAVYRGHPPEAFF.

The chain is built from TRBV10-2 and TRBJ2-3, with 9 bases fitting TRBD1. The V gene end was trimmed by 6 bases and the J gene end by 2 bases; junction bases not matched to a gene: 9. The CDR3 is made up of 16 amino acids. Germline CDR1 is WSHSY and CDR2 is SAAADI. CDR3 nucleotide sequence: TGCGCCAGCAGAGGGCGGACAGGGGAAGCCACAGATACGCAGTATTTT. This gives the protein CASRGRTGEATDTQYF.

This clone was counted only a few times. This rearrangement joins TRBV6-5 to TRBJ2-7, with 8 bases matching TRBD2. The V segment lost 8 bases and the J segment 2 bases; nucleotides outside the gene matches: 5. This CDR3 spans 13 amino acids. CDR1 and CDR2 from the germline V gene are MNHEY and SVGAGI. CDR3 loop: CASGAGGPYEQYF. The CDR3 nucleotides are TGTGCCAGCGGGGCGGGAGGACCCTACGAGCAGTACTTC.